Included here is one TCR beta chain sequence, with context. The antigen it binds to is not known. The record has no base qualities; no much larger clone is one base away. Library generation was performed with the immunoSEQ multiplex PCR assay. Entries here come from immuneACCESS through TCRdb and include only in-frame sequences with V and J called. Some clones fail to appear in such tables; in the studies checked, an unresolved V gene covers under half of the shortfall, and the cause of the remainder is unknown. This sample lists 630,000 or so clones; more than 70% were detected once. 0.0094% of the sample belongs to the ten largest clones. This specimen comes from a study of shared T cell receptors in the human thymus (dated by TCRdb to the early 2020s). Background for the entire study: The study investigated the way shared, self-reactive T-cell receptor alpha chains are produced in the human thymus.

Another study also made use of these data, one on human thymus T cells. The second paper further reports: In Finland, the donors were immunologically healthy infants who were having open corrective cardiac surgery for congenital heart defects. Thymus tissue was collected as surgical resects that were removed during corrective cardiac surgery. Biased V and J gene segment usage appeared to be present in both thymic and peripheral blood repertoires. The related research found that thymic TCR repertoires overlapped highly between unrelated individuals. The study used eight infant thymus samples plus four related peripheral blood samples to characterize TCR alpha and beta repertoires. The infant donors were about 6 to 244 days old, and the cohort included about 6 males and two females. Thymocytes were released mechanically from tissue and stored at -70 °C as pellets of about 9.5-32 million cells. Genomic DNA was extracted from frozen cell pellets with a QIAsymphony instrument. TCRB and TCRAD loci were amplified from a standardized quantity of quality-controlled genomic DNA using the immunoSEQ multiplex PCR assay. The amplicons covered the V(D)J region and were long enough to include the CDR3 and to identify the V and J genes. Through the commercial immunoSEQ service, the amplicons were sequenced on an Illumina platform. Primer bias and sequencing errors were corrected as previously described, and TCRAD and TCRB definitions were based on the IMGT database. immunoSEQ Analyzer 3.0 and VDJTools were used for repertoire analysis, which covered basic statistics, V/J segment usage, diversity estimates, rarefaction and pairwise overlap. Diversity was estimated using the Chao1, ChaoE, Efron-Thisted, Shannon and inverse Simpson indices, and was also estimated on datasets down-sampled to the size of the smallest sample. For repertoire overlap, CDR3 nucleotide sequence, V gene and J gene had to match strictly, and clustering was done by Jaccard-based multidimensional scaling. On average, thymus samples gave roughly 800,000 unique TCRB clonotypes, whereas blood samples gave some 84,000.

The receptor's source is a boy under two years old with a congenital heart defect. Donor details come from another sample of the same person, matched by shared clones. The sequencing input was thymocytes.

The DNA reads as follows: TGTGCCAGCAGCAAAGGGACAGGACCGATAAACACCATATATTTT. Translation gives CASSKGTGPINTIYF. The rearranged segments are TRBV7-9 and TRBJ1-3; the central 8 bases match TRBD1. Germline trimming: 5 bases from V, 6 bases from J; junction bases outside gene matches: 9. CDR1 SEHNR and CDR2 FQNEAQ are derived from the germline V gene (reference sequence). There are 15 amino acids in the CDR3, from cysteine to phenylalanine inclusive. Left in the record is the CDR3 DNA by itself, 45 bases read in frame from the first base.